Listed here is a single TCR beta chain. Its antigen is as yet unknown. This record belongs to a study of blood T cells in healthy people across ages. Study findings and constraints: Estimates drawn from one million T cells were deemed to understate diversity.

CDR3 size: 16 residues. After removal of 3 bases from V and 1 base from J, the junction contained 8 bases not matched to a gene. CDR1 is LGHDT, CDR2 YNNKEL, per germline (reference sequence). PCR was performed a second time for roughly 6 to 12 cycles using a sample-barcoded 5' primer and a J-beta primer mix. Via MiXCR, TCRdb re-called the 5' RACE reads, giving one row per CDR3 protein. The profile shows around 1,500,000 distinct CDR3 sequences, around 42% of them singletons. The sequence came from a woman younger than 30 in good health. This chain connects TRBV3-1 to TRBJ2-5, with 7 bases aligning to TRBD2. The sample consisted of blood. The CDR3 sequence is CASSQGVGGGQETQYF. The CDR3 coding sequence is TGTGCCAGCAGCCAGGGAGTTGGCGGGGGCCAAGAGACCCAGTACTTC.